These 32 T cell receptor beta chains came from one sample sequenced in a study of OX40 agonist ivuxolimab in advanced cancers. TCRdb keeps only in-frame clones here, not all; method: immunoSEQ multiplex PCR. The table lists approximately 100,000 clones, roughly nine tenths of them singletons. The sample in question was CD4+ or CD8+ T cells sorted from blood, obtained in a trial of the OX40 agonist ivuxolimab. The receptors come from an adult with an advanced solid tumor such as melanoma, head and neck, liver or kidney cancer.

V usage is TRBV7-6 and J usage is TRBJ1-2; perhaps TRBD1 as D (6 bases). CDR1 SGHVS and CDR2 FNYEAQ come from the germline V gene. This CDR3 is built from 14 residues. Trimming cost V 5 bases and J 3 bases, with 13 bases left between them. The CDR3 region is CASSPYSGDYGYTF. CDR3 in DNA: TGTGCCAGCAGCCCCTACTCAGGGGACTATGGCTACACCTTC.

The J gene is TRBJ2-7, the V gene TRBV27, with 7 bases that match TRBD2. Germline CDR1 is MNHEY and CDR2 is SMNVEV (reference sequence). With 5 bases clipped from V and 3 bases from J, the junction kept 7 bases outside the gene matches. The CDR3 has 14 residues. CDR3 amino acids: CASSRRGGSYEQYF. CDR3 sequence (DNA): TGTGCCAGCAGTCGTAGGGGCGGGAGCTACGAGCAGTACTTC.

This clone came up a few times. The rearrangement uses TRBV28 and TRBJ2-3, with 8 bases identical to TRBD1. With V trimmed by 1 base and J by 0 bases, 9 bases remained unmatched. Germline V CDR1 and CDR2: MDHEN, SYDVKM. The CDR3 is 18 amino acids. The DNA of the CDR3 is TGTGCCAGCAGTTTATATCCCCCCAGGGGGCCGAGCACAGATACGCAGTATTTT. It specifies CASSLYPPRGPSTDTQYF.

V and J are TRBV2 and TRBJ1-1; D call uncertain. Per the germline V gene, CDR1 is SNHLY and CDR2 is FYNNEI. The germline V and J ends were trimmed by 7 bases and 2 bases, with 11 bases remaining between them. The CDR3 has 13 amino acids. The CDR3 DNA reads TGTGCCAGCAATAAAGACCGTAACACTGAAGCTTTCTTT. The encoded protein is CASNKDRNTEAFF.

The V call is TRBV18, the J call TRBJ2-3; D call uncertain. Germline CDR1 KGHSH, CDR2 LQKENI. This CDR3 region has 14 residues. The V and J ends lost 0 bases and 3 bases respectively, with 7 bases between them. The DNA for the CDR3 is TGTGCCAGCTCACCACCGCATGGGACAGATACGCAGTATTTT. Protein sequence: CASSPPHGTDTQYF.

This clone was counted a few times. The V gene is TRBV5-4, the J gene TRBJ2-5, with a possible D match to TRBD2 (6 bases). CDR3 length: 14 amino acids. CDR1 is SGHNT, CDR2 YYREEE, per germline (reference sequence). V lost 0 bases to trimming and J lost 1 base, with 7 bases between them. This chain's CDR3 is CASSLAGLQETQYF. As DNA, the CDR3 is TGTGCCAGCAGCTTGGCGGGACTCCAAGAGACCCAGTACTTC.

The rearrangement uses TRBV7-9 and TRBJ1-2; TRBD1 is a possible D gene (6 bases). The CDR3 runs to 14 residues. V lost 5 bases and J lost 1, with 11 bases in between. Germline assignment: CDR1 SEHNR and CDR2 FQNEAQ (reference sequence). The CDR3 sequence: CASSARTDNYGYTF. For the CDR3, the DNA is TGTGCCAGCAGCGCCCGGACAGATAACTATGGCTACACCTTC.

This clone came up once. This chain uses TRBV7-2 with TRBJ1-3; D is ambiguous. The germline gives CDR1 SGHTA, CDR2 FQGNSA. The CDR3 is made up of 16 amino acids. V gave up 0 bases and J gave up 0 bases, with 9 bases separating them. The DNA for the CDR3 is TGTGCCAGCAGCTTAGCTCGCAGCAGCTCTGGAAACACCATATATTTT. This codes for CASSLARSSSGNTIYF.

The CDR3 nucleotides read TGTGCCAGCAGCAAAGTGGGAGGGTTGAGAAACACCGGGGAGCTGTTTTTT. Translation: CASSKVGGLRNTGELFF. J is TRBJ2-2 and V is TRBV21-1; the table's D call, TRBD2, has no DNA check behind it. TRBV21-1 is tagged as a pseudogene. The CDR3 spans 17 residues.

The chain combines TRBV18 with TRBJ1-3; TRBD1 aligns across 7 bases. The germline gives CDR1 KGHSH, CDR2 LQKENI. This CDR3 comprises 15 residues. J was trimmed by 0 bases and V by 5 bases; bases with no gene match: 4. The CDR3 loop reads CASSSGTVSGNTIYF. DNA of the CDR3: TGTGCCAGCTCATCGGGGACAGTCTCTGGAAACACCATATATTTT. Supplemented by reference TRBV18 and TRBJ1-3, the full variable domain reads NAGVMQNPRHLVRRRGQEARLRCSPMKGHSHVYWYRQLPEEGLKFMVYLQKENIIDESGMPKERFSAEFPKEGPSILRIQQVVRGDSAAYFCASSSGTVSGNTIYFGEGSWLTVV.

The chain carries TRBV27 and TRBJ2-7, with 9 bases aligning to TRBD1. Germline-derived CDR1 and CDR2 are MNHEY and SMNVEV (reference sequence). After removal of 8 bases from V and 4 bases from J, the junction contained 15 bases not matched to a gene. The CDR3 sequence is 16 residues long. CDR3 sequence: CASAGPDRGLTYEQYF. DNA for the CDR3: TGTGCCAGCGCCGGCCCGGACAGGGGACTAACGTACGAGCAGTACTTC.

This clone has only a few counts. The DNA of the CDR3 is TGTGCCAGCAACCAACAGGGGGTAACCTACGAGCAGTACTTC. Protein sequence: CASNQQGVTYEQYF. J is TRBJ2-7 and V is TRBV6-6, with TRBD1 identical over 8 bases. CDR3 length: 14 amino acids. J gave up 2 bases and V 7 bases, and 7 bases lay outside the gene matches. CDR1 and CDR2 (germline): MNHNY, SVGAGI (reference sequence).

The rearrangement uses TRBV6-5 and TRBJ1-1; no reliable D call. This CDR3 has 13 amino acids. V was cut by 6 bases and J by 4 bases, with 12 bases left in between. Germline V gene sequence: CDR1 MNHEY, CDR2 SVGAGI. The CDR3 DNA is TGTGCCAGCAGCCTGACCCGGGGCACTGAAGCTTTCTTT. Translation: CASSLTRGTEAFF.

This chain joins TRBV7-3 and TRBJ2-2, with TRBD1 matching over 7 bases. Trimming removed 5 bases from V and 7 bases from J; junction bases left unmatched: 4. This CDR3 is 13 amino acids long. CDR1 is SGHTA and CDR2 is FQGTGA in the germline V gene. CDR3 protein: CASSRQGSGELFF. As DNA, the CDR3 is TGTGCCAGCAGCCGACAGGGAAGCGGGGAGCTGTTTTTT.

The chain employs TRBV5-1 and TRBJ2-2; TRBD2 might be the D (5 bases). The germline CDR1 and CDR2 sequences are SGHRS and YFSETQ. Trimming removed 0 bases at V and 3 bases at J, with 12 bases between. The CDR3 contains 16 residues. The CDR3 loop reads CASSLAGPGYTGELFF. The CDR3, as DNA: TGCGCCAGCAGCTTGGCGGGCCCGGGGTACACCGGGGAGCTGTTTTTT.

V is TRBV5-6 and J is TRBJ1-3; 7 bases map to TRBD1. Trimming removed 4 bases from V and 0 bases from J; junction bases left unmatched: 16. Looked up from germline, CDR1 is SGHDT and CDR2 is YYEEEE. This CDR3 has 19 residues. CDR3 bases: TGTGCCAGCAGCCGCCGAGTCCGACAGGGCCAAGCCTCTGGAAACACCATATATTTT. It is translated as CASSRRVRQGQASGNTIYF.

This clone was picked up a small number of times. DNA for the CDR3: TGTGCCAGCAGTTTAGACAGGGCCTACGAGCAGTACTTC. Translated, it gives CASSLDRAYEQYF. The genes are TRBV27 and TRBJ2-7; 7 bases match TRBD1. The CDR3 has 13 amino acids. The trim removed 2 bases at V and 2 bases at J, leaving 0 bases unmatched. Per germline, CDR1 MNHEY and CDR2 SMNVEV (reference sequence).

This clone was recorded only once. V is TRBV7-3 and J is TRBJ2-1; TRBD1 matches at 8 bases. CDR1 and CDR2 (germline): SGHTA, FQGTGA. This CDR3 spans 15 amino acids. V shed 0 bases, J shed 5 bases, and the junction held 3 bases outside the gene matches. The CDR3 spells CASSLTRDRNNEQFF. Here the CDR3 DNA reads TGTGCCAGCAGCTTAACCCGGGACAGGAACAATGAGCAGTTCTTC.

The rearrangement uses TRBV7-9 and TRBJ1-4; TRBD1 is a possible D gene (6 bases). Per germline, CDR1 SEHNR and CDR2 FQNEAQ (reference sequence). CDR3 length equals 13 residues. Trimming stripped 5 bases from V and 13 bases from J, with 17 bases between. The CDR3 bases are TGTGCCAGCAGCCACCGGGGCACAGGGATACTGTTTTTT. Translation: CASSHRGTGILFF.

The chain is built from TRBV7-6 and TRBJ1-1; unclear D gene. Germline V lookup: CDR1 SGHVS, CDR2 FNYEAQ. The CDR3 covers 13 residues. The V end lost 5 bases, the J end lost 1 base, and 8 bases lay between the germline ends. The CDR3 loop reads CASSPFPNTEAFF. Written as DNA, the CDR3 is TGTGCCAGCAGCCCCTTCCCGAACACTGAAGCTTTCTTT.

This clone came up a few times. The V gene is TRBV7-2, the J gene TRBJ2-1, with 11 nucleotides matching TRBD2. V shed 6 bases, J shed 5 bases, and the junction held 0 bases outside the gene matches. Germline V lookup: CDR1 SGHTA, CDR2 FQGNSA. The CDR3 is 13 residues long. CDR3 in amino acids: CASRLAGDNEQFF. DNA for the CDR3: TGTGCCAGCAGACTAGCGGGGGACAATGAGCAGTTCTTC.

This clone turned up a few times. The CDR3 here is CASRQGKKHEQYF. In DNA form, the CDR3 reads TGTGCCAGCAGACAGGGGAAAAAACACGAGCAGTACTTC. The chain uses TRBV6-5 and TRBJ2-7; 7 bases line up with TRBD1. J lost 5 bases, V lost 6 bases, and 7 bases had no gene match. Germline V gives CDR1 MNHEY, CDR2 SVGAGI. This CDR3 is 13 amino acids long.

This sequence joins TRBV7-2 and TRBJ1-1; perhaps TRBD1 as D (6 bases). V lost 5 bases to trimming and J lost 3 bases, with 13 bases between them. This CDR3 is 14 amino acids long. The germline V gene has CDR1 SGHTA and CDR2 FQGNSA. Here the CDR3 reads CASSRRGGDTEAFF. The CDR3, as DNA: TGTGCCAGCAGCCGAAGGGGGGGGGACACTGAAGCTTTCTTT.

This chain joins TRBV5-1 and TRBJ1-3; possible D gene TRBD1, 5 bases. This CDR3 contains 13 residues. Looked up from germline, CDR1 is SGHRS and CDR2 is YFSETQ. V was shortened by 0 bases and J by 4 bases, with 5 bases between the two germline ends. CDR3 bases: TGCGCCAGCAGCTTGGACAGGGGAAACACCATATATTTT. This translates into CASSLDRGNTIYF.

This chain joins TRBV5-5 and TRBJ1-2; possibly TRBD1 for D (5 bases). V lost 0 bases and J 7 bases, leaving 19 bases between the germline ends. Looked up from germline, CDR1 is SGHKS and CDR2 is YYEKEE (reference sequence). CDR3 length equals 16 residues. CDR3 loop: CASSLDPGNPYFGYTF. CDR3 DNA: TGTGCCAGCAGCTTGGACCCAGGGAACCCCTATTTTGGCTACACCTTC.

This clone occurred once. The rearrangement links TRBV6-5 to TRBJ2-7; D is unresolved. Germline CDR1 and CDR2: MNHEY and SVGAGI. The CDR3 is 15 amino acids. The V end was cut by 6 bases, the J end by 2 bases, with 17 bases between. Here the CDR3 DNA reads TGTGCCAGCAGCCCAAACGGGTTCAGCACCTACGAGCAGTACTTC. It codes for CASSPNGFSTYEQYF.

The J gene is TRBJ1-5, the V gene TRBV6-6; TRBD1 matches at 9 bases. Germline CDR1 MNHNY, CDR2 SVGAGI (reference sequence). The CDR3 covers 14 residues. The CDR3 DNA is TGTGCTGTAACAGGGACAGGGAGCAATCAGCCCCAGCATTTT. It translates to CAVTGTGSNQPQHF.

In its sample, this clone was seen once. The CDR3 protein is CASSLVLADNNEQFF. The CDR3, as DNA: TGTGCCAGCAGCTTAGTACTAGCGGATAACAATGAGCAGTTCTTC. V and J are TRBV7-6 and TRBJ2-1; 8 positions agree with TRBD2. V lost 1 base and J lost 5; bases outside the gene matches: 4. The CDR3 contains 15 residues. Germline CDR1 reads SGHVS; CDR2 reads FNYEAQ.

The chain is built from TRBV7-8 and TRBJ2-7, with 14 nucleotides matching TRBD2. From germline, CDR1 is SGHVS and CDR2 FQNEAQ. Trimming at V came to 5 bases and at J to 7 bases, leaving 13 bases not matched to a gene. CDR3 length: 17 amino acids. The CDR3 region is CASSLGTSGRYVVEQYF. CDR3 coding DNA: TGTGCCAGCAGCCTCGGGACTAGCGGGAGATATGTGGTGGAGCAGTACTTC. The full variable domain, in which reference TRBV7-8 and TRBJ2-7 provide the parts outside the CDR3, is GAGVSQSPRYKVAKRGQDVALRCDPISGHVSLFWYQQALGQGPEFLTYFQNEAQLDKSGLPSDRFFAERPEGSVSTLKIQRTQQEDSAVYLCASSLGTSGRYVVEQYFGPGTRLTVT.

The chain uses TRBV18 and TRBJ2-5, with D maybe TRBD2 (5 bases). V lost 8 bases to trimming and J lost 1 base, with 11 bases between them. In germline, CDR1 is KGHSH, CDR2 LQKENI. CDR3 size: 13 residues. The CDR3 DNA reads TGTGCCAGCGCGAGGGCCTTCCAAGAGACCCAGTACTTC. This codes for CASARAFQETQYF.

V is TRBV6-6 and J is TRBJ2-5; D tentatively fits TRBD1 or TRBD2 (6 bases each). The CDR3 extends over 16 amino acids. Germline V gene lookup returns CDR1 MNHNY and CDR2 SVGAGI (reference sequence). V lost 1 base, J lost 0 bases, and 12 bases lay in between. DNA for the CDR3: TGTGCCAGCAGTTACTGGGGGGACACAGACCAAGAGACCCAGTACTTC. It yields the protein CASSYWGDTDQETQYF.

This rearrangement joins TRBV14 to TRBJ2-1, with D perhaps matching TRBD2 (5 bases). The germline V and J ends were trimmed by 4 bases and 10 bases, with 14 bases remaining between them. Germline CDR1 and CDR2: SGHDN and FVKESK. The CDR3 has 13 residues. In DNA, the CDR3 is TGTGCCAGCAGCCGAGAACTGACTACGGAGCAGTTCTTC. Translation gives CASSRELTTEQFF. Looking up the rest from reference TRBV14 and TRBJ2-1 gives the full variable domain: EAGVTQFPSHSVIEKGQTVTLRCDPISGHDNLYWYRRVMGKEIKFLLHFVKESKQDESGMPNNRFLAERTGGTYSTLKVQPAELEDSGVYFCASSRELTTEQFFGPGTRLTVL.